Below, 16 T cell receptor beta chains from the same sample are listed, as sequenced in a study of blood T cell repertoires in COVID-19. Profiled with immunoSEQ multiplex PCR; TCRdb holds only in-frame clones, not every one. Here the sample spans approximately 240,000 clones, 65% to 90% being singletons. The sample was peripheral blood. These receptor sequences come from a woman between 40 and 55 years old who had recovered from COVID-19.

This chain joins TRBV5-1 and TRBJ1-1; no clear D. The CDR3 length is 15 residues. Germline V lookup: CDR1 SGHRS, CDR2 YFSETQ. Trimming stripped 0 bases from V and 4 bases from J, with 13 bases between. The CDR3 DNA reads TGCGCCAGCAGCTTGGCCCCGGAGGGTACCACTGAAGCTTTCTTT. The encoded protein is CASSLAPEGTTEAFF.

DNA of the CDR3: TGTGCCATCGGCGCGGGACTCAGAATCAATGAGCAGTTCTTC. Translation gives CAIGAGLRINEQFF. The chain joins TRBV10-3 to TRBJ2-1, with D possibly being TRBD2 (6 bases). Trimming cost V 8 bases and J 6 bases, with 17 bases left between them. From germline, CDR1 is ENHRY and CDR2 SYGVKD. This CDR3 is 14 amino acids long.

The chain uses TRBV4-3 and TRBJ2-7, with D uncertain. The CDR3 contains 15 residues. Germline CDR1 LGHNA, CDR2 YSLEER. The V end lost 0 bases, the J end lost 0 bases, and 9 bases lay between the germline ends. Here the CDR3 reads CASSQETGFSYEQYF. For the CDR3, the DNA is TGCGCCAGCAGCCAAGAAACGGGTTTCTCCTACGAGCAGTACTTC.

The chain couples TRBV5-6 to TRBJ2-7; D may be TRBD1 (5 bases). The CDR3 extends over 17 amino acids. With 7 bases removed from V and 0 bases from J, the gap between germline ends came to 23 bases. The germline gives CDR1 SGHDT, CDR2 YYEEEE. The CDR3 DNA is TGTGCCAGCCACTCTGATTTGGGTAGGGGTAGCTCCTACGAGCAGTACTTC. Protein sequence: CASHSDLGRGSSYEQYF.

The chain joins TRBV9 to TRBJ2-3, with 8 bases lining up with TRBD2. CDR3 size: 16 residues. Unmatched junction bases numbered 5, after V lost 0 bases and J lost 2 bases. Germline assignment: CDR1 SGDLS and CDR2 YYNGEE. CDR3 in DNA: TGTGCCAGCAGCGTAGTGAGCGGGGGATACACAGATACGCAGTATTTT. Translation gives CASSVVSGGYTDTQYF.

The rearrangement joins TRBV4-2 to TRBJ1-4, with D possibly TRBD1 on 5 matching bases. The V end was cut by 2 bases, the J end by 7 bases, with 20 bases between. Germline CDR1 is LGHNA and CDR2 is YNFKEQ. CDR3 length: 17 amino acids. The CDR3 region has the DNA TGTGCCAGCAGCCAACTGGGGCTAGGGGCGGAATCTGAAAAACTGTTTTTT. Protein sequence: CASSQLGLGAESEKLFF.

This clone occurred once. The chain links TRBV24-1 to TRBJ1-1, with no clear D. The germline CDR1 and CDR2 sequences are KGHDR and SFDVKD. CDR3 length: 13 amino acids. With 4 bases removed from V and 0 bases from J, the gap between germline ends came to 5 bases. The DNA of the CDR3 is TGTGCCACCAGTGACTTTATGAACACTGAAGCTTTCTTT. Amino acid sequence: CATSDFMNTEAFF.

The CDR3 reads CATSDPSSGSTDTQYF. CDR3 bases: TGTGCCACCAGTGACCCCTCTAGCGGTTCCACAGATACGCAGTATTTT. The V call is TRBV24-1, the J call TRBJ2-3; 7 bases fit TRBD2. J lost 2 bases, V lost 4 bases, and 8 bases had no gene match. The CDR3 loop spans 16 amino acids. CDR1 and CDR2 from the germline V gene are KGHDR and SFDVKD.

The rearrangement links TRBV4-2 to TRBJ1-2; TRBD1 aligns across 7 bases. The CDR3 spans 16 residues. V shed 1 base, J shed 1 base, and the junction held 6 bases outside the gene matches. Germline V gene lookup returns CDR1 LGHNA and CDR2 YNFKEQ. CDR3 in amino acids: CASSQGAGGNNYGYTF. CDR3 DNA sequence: TGTGCCAGCAGCCAAGGGGCAGGGGGAAATAACTATGGCTACACCTTC.

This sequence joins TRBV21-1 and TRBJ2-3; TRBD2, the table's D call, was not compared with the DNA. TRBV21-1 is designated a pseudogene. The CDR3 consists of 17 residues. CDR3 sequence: CASSKHTSGGCTDTQYF. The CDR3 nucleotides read TGTGCCAGCAGCAAACATACTAGCGGGGGTTGCACAGATACGCAGTATTTT.

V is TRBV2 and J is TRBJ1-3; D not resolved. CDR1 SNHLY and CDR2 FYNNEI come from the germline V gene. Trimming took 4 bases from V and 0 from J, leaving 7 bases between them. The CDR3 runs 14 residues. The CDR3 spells CASSGSSSGNTIYF. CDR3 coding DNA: TGTGCCAGCAGTGGGTCCAGCTCTGGAAACACCATATATTTT.

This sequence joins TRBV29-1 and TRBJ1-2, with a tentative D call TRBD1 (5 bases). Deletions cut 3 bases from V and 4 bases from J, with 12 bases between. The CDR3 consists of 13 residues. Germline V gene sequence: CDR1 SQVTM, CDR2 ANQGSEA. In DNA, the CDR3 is TGCAGCGTTGAGGGAGGAAGGGGCTATGGCTACACCTTC. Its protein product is CSVEGGRGYGYTF.

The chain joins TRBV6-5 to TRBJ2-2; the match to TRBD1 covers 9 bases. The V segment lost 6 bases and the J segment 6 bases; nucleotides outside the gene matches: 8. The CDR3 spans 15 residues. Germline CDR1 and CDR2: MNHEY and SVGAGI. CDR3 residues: CASSQQGARAGELFF. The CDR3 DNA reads TGTGCCAGCAGCCAACAGGGGGCGCGCGCCGGGGAGCTGTTTTTT.

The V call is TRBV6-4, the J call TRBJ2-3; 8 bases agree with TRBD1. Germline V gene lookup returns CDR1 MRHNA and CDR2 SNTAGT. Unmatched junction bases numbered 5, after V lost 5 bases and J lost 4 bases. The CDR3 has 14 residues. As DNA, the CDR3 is TGTGCCAGCAGTTACGGACAGGGTGCAGATACGCAGTATTTT. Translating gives CASSYGQGADTQYF.

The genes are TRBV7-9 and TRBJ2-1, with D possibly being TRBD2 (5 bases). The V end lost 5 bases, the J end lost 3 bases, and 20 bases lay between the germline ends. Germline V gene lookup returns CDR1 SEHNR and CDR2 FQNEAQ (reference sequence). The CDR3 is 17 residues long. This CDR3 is CASSEKGGQVNYNEQFF. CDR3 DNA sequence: TGTGCCAGCAGCGAAAAAGGAGGCCAAGTTAACTACAATGAGCAGTTCTTC.

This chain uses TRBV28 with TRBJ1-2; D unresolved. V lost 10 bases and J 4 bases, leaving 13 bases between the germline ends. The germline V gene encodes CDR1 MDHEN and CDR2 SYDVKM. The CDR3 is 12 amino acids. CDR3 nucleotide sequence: TGTGCCACCTCCTGGGAGAGCTATGGCTACACCTTC. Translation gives CATSWESYGYTF.